These T cell receptor beta chains were read from a single sample in a study of cytomegalovirus exposure and HLA in healthy donors. Clones were sequenced by immunoSEQ multiplex PCR, and TCRdb holds only the in-frame ones, with some missing. This table has 95,000 to 150,000 clones, around 82% appearing once. The specimen was PBMCs. All receptors come from a woman in her thirties or forties in good health and CMV-seropositive. CDR3s include the opening cysteine and the closing phenylalanine or tryptophan. Fields, in order: CDR3 protein, CDR3 DNA, clone size, J gene, D gene, V gene. D genes are given only for firm matches. The size of a clone is reported for some rows only, either as once, few or many, or as a class for expanded clones.

CDR3 protein: CATSRDRGLFQETQYF
CDR3 DNA: TGTGCCACCAGCAGAGACAGGGGGCTCTTCCAAGAGACCCAGTACTTC
clone size: .
J gene: TRBJ2-5
D gene: TRBD1
V gene: TRBV15

CDR3 protein: CASSLRGGPSPYEQYF
CDR3 DNA: TGTGCCAGCAGTTTAAGGGGAGGGCCGTCCCCCTACGAGCAGTACTTC
clone size: once
J gene: TRBJ2-7
D gene: TRBD2
V gene: TRBV28

CDR3 protein: CASSQKGTSGEQYF
CDR3 DNA: TGTGCCAGCAGCCAGAAAGGGACTAGCGGCGAGCAGTACTTC
clone size: .
J gene: TRBJ2-7
D gene: TRBD2
V gene: TRBV4-2

CDR3 protein: CASSLSQGSLEAFF
CDR3 DNA: TGTGCCAGCAGTTTATCACAGGGTAGTCTTGAGGCTTTCTTT
clone size: .
J gene: TRBJ1-1
D gene: .
V gene: TRBV27

CDR3 protein: CSSSAGDQPQHF
CDR3 DNA: TGTTCCAGCAGCGCAGGGGATCAGCCCCAGCATTTT
clone size: .
J gene: TRBJ1-5
D gene: .
V gene: TRBV7-9

CDR3 protein: CASSLRGRSTDTQYF
CDR3 DNA: TGTGCCAGCAGCCTGCGGGGGAGAAGCACAGATACGCAGTATTTT
clone size: .
J gene: TRBJ2-3
D gene: TRBD2
V gene: TRBV5-5

CDR3 protein: CASRPGPGVLLWLHTF
CDR3 DNA: TGTGCCAGCAGGCCCGGGCCGGGGGTTCTCCTATGGCTCCACACCTTC
clone size: .
J gene: TRBJ1-2
D gene: .
V gene: TRBV2

CDR3 protein: CASSLGQGGPPDF
CDR3 DNA: TGTGCCAGCTCACTGGGACAGGGGGGTCCTCCTGACTTC
clone size: .
J gene: TRBJ2-7
D gene: TRBD1
V gene: TRBV18

CDR3 protein: CAWSEGGWATNEKLFF
CDR3 DNA: TGTGCCTGGAGTGAGGGGGGGTGGGCAACTAATGAAAAACTGTTTTTT
clone size: .
J gene: TRBJ1-4
D gene: .
V gene: TRBV30

CDR3 protein: CASSSTVPTALETQYF
CDR3 DNA: TGTGCCAGCAGTTCTACGGTTCCAACCGCTCTGGAGACCCAGTACTTC
clone size: .
J gene: TRBJ2-5
D gene: .
V gene: TRBV6-5

CDR3 protein: CASSSVRDRGTEAFF
CDR3 DNA: TGTGCCAGCAGCTCCGTCCGGGACAGGGGAACTGAAGCTTTCTTT
clone size: once
J gene: TRBJ1-1
D gene: TRBD1
V gene: TRBV7-2

CDR3 protein: CASSSTGTSSLEQYF
CDR3 DNA: TGTGCCAGCTCATCTACAGGGACTAGCTCTCTCGAGCAGTACTTC
clone size: .
J gene: TRBJ2-7
D gene: TRBD2
V gene: TRBV18

CDR3 protein: CASSLTSGSYEQYF
CDR3 DNA: TGTGCCAGCAGCCTTACTAGCGGGAGTTACGAGCAGTACTTC
clone size: once
J gene: TRBJ2-7
D gene: TRBD2
V gene: TRBV5-8

CDR3 protein: CASVSTGTFNYGYTF
CDR3 DNA: TGTGCCAGTGTTAGCACAGGGACCTTTAACTATGGCTACACCTTC
clone size: .
J gene: TRBJ1-2
D gene: .
V gene: TRBV19

CDR3 protein: CASSLGQGTTYEQYF
CDR3 DNA: TGTGCCAGCAGCTTAGGACAGGGGACTACCTACGAGCAGTACTTC
clone size: .
J gene: TRBJ2-7
D gene: .
V gene: TRBV11-1

CDR3 protein: CASSVGRYPHLGGYTF
CDR3 DNA: TGTGCCAGCAGTGTGGGGCGATACCCCCATTTGGGTGGCTACACCTTC
clone size: .
J gene: TRBJ1-2
D gene: .
V gene: TRBV19

CDR3 protein: CASREVGQGNEAFF
CDR3 DNA: TGTGCCAGCAGGGAAGTCGGGCAGGGCAATGAAGCTTTCTTT
clone size: .
J gene: TRBJ1-1
D gene: .
V gene: TRBV6-1

CDR3 protein: CASSKEETSGDTGELFF
CDR3 DNA: TGTGCCAGCAGCAAAGAAGAGACTAGCGGGGACACCGGGGAGCTGTTTTTT
clone size: once
J gene: TRBJ2-2
D gene: .
V gene: TRBV21-1

CDR3 protein: CASRYEGPQGAGGELFF
CDR3 DNA: TGTGCCAGCAGATACGAGGGCCCACAGGGGGCGGGCGGGGAGCTGTTTTTT
clone size: .
J gene: TRBJ2-2
D gene: TRBD1
V gene: TRBV27

CDR3 protein: CASSLDGRAYNEQFF
CDR3 DNA: TGTGCCAGCAGCTTAGACGGGAGGGCCTACAATGAGCAGTTCTTC
clone size: .
J gene: TRBJ2-1
D gene: TRBD2
V gene: TRBV7-9

CDR3 protein: CASSLGLAAYNEQFF
CDR3 DNA: TGTGCCAGCAGCTTGGGACTAGCGGCTTACAATGAGCAGTTCTTC
clone size: .
J gene: TRBJ2-1
D gene: TRBD2
V gene: TRBV7-3

CDR3 protein: CASRRTGTVNGYTF
CDR3 DNA: TGCGCCAGCCGACGGACAGGGACAGTCAATGGCTACACCTTC
clone size: .
J gene: TRBJ1-2
D gene: TRBD1
V gene: TRBV4-3

CDR3 protein: CASSPGQTYEQYF
CDR3 DNA: TGCGCCAGCAGCCCGGGACAGACCTACGAGCAGTACTTC
clone size: few
J gene: TRBJ2-7
D gene: TRBD1
V gene: TRBV5-1

CDR3 protein: CASSPRAGGSYNEQFF
CDR3 DNA: TGTGCCAGCAGTCCGCGGGCGGGAGGCTCCTACAATGAGCAGTTCTTC
clone size: .
J gene: TRBJ2-1
D gene: TRBD2
V gene: TRBV6-6

CDR3 protein: CASSYGGSYEQYF
CDR3 DNA: TGTGCCAGCAGTTACGGAGGCAGCTACGAGCAGTACTTC
clone size: .
J gene: TRBJ2-7
D gene: .
V gene: TRBV6-5

CDR3 protein: CSVAGTSISEQYF
CDR3 DNA: TGCAGCGTTGCCGGGACTAGCATAAGCGAGCAGTACTTC
clone size: .
J gene: TRBJ2-7
D gene: TRBD2
V gene: TRBV29-1

CDR3 protein: CASRNRELGGNTIYF
CDR3 DNA: TGTGCCAGCAGAAACAGGGAGCTAGGTGGAAACACCATATATTTT
clone size: .
J gene: TRBJ1-3
D gene: .
V gene: TRBV6-5

CDR3 protein: CASSGSSGRVNTGELFF
CDR3 DNA: TGTGCCAGCAGTGGGTCTAGCGGGAGGGTCAACACCGGGGAGCTGTTTTTT
clone size: few
J gene: TRBJ2-2
D gene: TRBD2
V gene: TRBV5-4

CDR3 protein: CAWMPGSGTGELFF
CDR3 DNA: TGTGCCTGGATGCCGGGGAGTGGTACCGGGGAGCTGTTTTTT
clone size: .
J gene: TRBJ2-2
D gene: .
V gene: TRBV30

CDR3 protein: CASSQAWQLAEEQYF
CDR3 DNA: TGTGCCAGCAGCCAGGCGTGGCAGCTAGCGGAAGAGCAGTACTTC
clone size: .
J gene: TRBJ2-7
D gene: TRBD2
V gene: TRBV14

CDR3 protein: CASSLFTSYNEQFF
CDR3 DNA: TGCGCCAGCAGCTTGTTTACCAGCTACAATGAGCAGTTCTTC
clone size: .
J gene: TRBJ2-1
D gene: .
V gene: TRBV5-1

CDR3 protein: CASSPPSQPQHF
CDR3 DNA: TGTGCCAGCAGCCCACCCAGTCAGCCCCAGCATTTT
clone size: .
J gene: TRBJ1-5
D gene: .
V gene: TRBV7-2

CDR3 protein: CASSLVQGAYETQYF
CDR3 DNA: TGTGCCAGCAGCTTGGTTCAGGGGGCGTATGAGACCCAGTACTTC
clone size: .
J gene: TRBJ2-5
D gene: TRBD1
V gene: TRBV5-6

CDR3 protein: CASSLEGRHQPQHF
CDR3 DNA: TGTGCCAGCAGTTTAGAGGGTAGGCATCAGCCCCAGCATTTT
clone size: .
J gene: TRBJ1-5
D gene: .
V gene: TRBV27

CDR3 protein: CASSLTAGWEQYF
CDR3 DNA: TGTGCCAGCAGTTTGACGGCCGGGTGGGAGCAGTACTTC
clone size: few
J gene: TRBJ2-7
D gene: .
V gene: TRBV28

CDR3 protein: CASSNSLGRGEQFF
CDR3 DNA: TGTGCCAGCAGTAACTCCCTCGGGAGGGGGGAGCAGTTCTTC
clone size: once
J gene: TRBJ2-1
D gene: TRBD2
V gene: TRBV27

CDR3 protein: CASSPSGAQGYTDTQYF
CDR3 DNA: TGTGCCAGCAGCCCCTCAGGGGCGCAGGGTTATACAGATACGCAGTATTTT
clone size: .
J gene: TRBJ2-3
D gene: .
V gene: TRBV9

CDR3 protein: CASSQDPGQGKNIQYF
CDR3 DNA: TGTGCCAGCAGCCAAGATCCGGGACAGGGAAAAAACATTCAGTACTTC
clone size: .
J gene: TRBJ2-4
D gene: TRBD1
V gene: TRBV4-2

CDR3 protein: CASSLSLAGALNEQYF
CDR3 DNA: TGTGCCAGCAGCTTATCTCTAGCGGGAGCTCTAAACGAGCAGTACTTC
clone size: few
J gene: TRBJ2-7
D gene: TRBD2
V gene: TRBV7-9

CDR3 protein: CASSIEASGRRETQYF
CDR3 DNA: TGCGCCAGCAGCATCGAGGCTAGCGGGAGGAGAGAGACCCAGTACTTC
clone size: .
J gene: TRBJ2-5
D gene: TRBD2
V gene: TRBV10-2

CDR3 protein: CAWSVPRDRYYEQYF
CDR3 DNA: TGTGCCTGGAGTGTACCTAGGGACAGATACTACGAGCAGTACTTC
clone size: .
J gene: TRBJ2-7
D gene: TRBD1
V gene: TRBV30

CDR3 protein: CASSSMLAGASYEQYF
CDR3 DNA: TGCGCCAGCAGCTCTATGCTAGCGGGAGCGTCCTACGAGCAGTACTTC
clone size: .
J gene: TRBJ2-7
D gene: TRBD2
V gene: TRBV5-1

CDR3 protein: CASSYGAGEALYF
CDR3 DNA: TGTGCCAGCAGTTACGGAGCGGGAGAGGCTCTGTACTTC
clone size: .
J gene: TRBJ2-7
D gene: TRBD2
V gene: TRBV6-5

CDR3 protein: CASSILAGTNEQFF
CDR3 DNA: TGTGCCAGTAGTATCCTAGCGGGAACCAATGAGCAGTTCTTC
clone size: .
J gene: TRBJ2-1
D gene: TRBD2
V gene: TRBV19

CDR3 protein: CASSPSLVNTEAFF
CDR3 DNA: TGTGCCAGCAGCCCCTCTTTAGTTAACACTGAAGCTTTCTTT
clone size: .
J gene: TRBJ1-1
D gene: .
V gene: TRBV9

CDR3 protein: CASSQINLRELYNEQFF
CDR3 DNA: TGCGCCAGCAGCCAAATAAATCTACGGGAGCTTTACAATGAGCAGTTCTTC
clone size: .
J gene: TRBJ2-1
D gene: .
V gene: TRBV4-1

CDR3 protein: CASSAQQGRGTEAFF
CDR3 DNA: TGTGCCAGCAGTGCACAACAGGGAAGGGGAACTGAAGCTTTCTTT
clone size: .
J gene: TRBJ1-1
D gene: .
V gene: TRBV2

CDR3 protein: CASIGRGGTEAFF
CDR3 DNA: TGTGCCAGCATCGGAAGGGGGGGCACTGAAGCTTTCTTT
clone size: .
J gene: TRBJ1-1
D gene: .
V gene: TRBV2

CDR3 protein: CASSSGRGDEKLFF
CDR3 DNA: TGCGCCAGCAGCTCGGGCAGGGGGGACGAAAAACTGTTTTTT
clone size: .
J gene: TRBJ1-4
D gene: TRBD1
V gene: TRBV5-1

CDR3 protein: CASSFSYSGIDNEQFF
CDR3 DNA: TGTGCCAGCAGTTTCTCCTATAGCGGGATAGACAATGAGCAGTTCTTC
clone size: .
J gene: TRBJ2-1
D gene: TRBD2
V gene: TRBV27

CDR3 protein: CASSRRYQETQYF
CDR3 DNA: TGTGCCAGCAGCCGGAGGTACCAAGAGACCCAGTACTTC
clone size: .
J gene: TRBJ2-5
D gene: .
V gene: TRBV7-2

CDR3 protein: CASSELTKPLEQYF
CDR3 DNA: TGTGCCAGCAGTGAATTGACAAAACCCCTCGAGCAGTACTTC
clone size: .
J gene: TRBJ2-7
D gene: .
V gene: TRBV25-1

CDR3 protein: CASSPRPGGRVNTDTQYF
CDR3 DNA: TGTGCCAGCAGCCCCCGACCGGGCGGGAGGGTAAACACAGATACGCAGTATTTT
clone size: .
J gene: TRBJ2-3
D gene: TRBD2
V gene: TRBV9

CDR3 protein: CASSLASGVSYEQYF
CDR3 DNA: TGTGCCAGCAGCTTGGCTAGCGGGGTATCCTACGAGCAGTACTTC
clone size: .
J gene: TRBJ2-7
D gene: TRBD2
V gene: TRBV11-3

CDR3 protein: CASSREQGFYGYTF
CDR3 DNA: TGCGCCAGCAGCCGCGAACAGGGGTTCTATGGCTACACCTTC
clone size: .
J gene: TRBJ1-2
D gene: TRBD1
V gene: TRBV4-3

CDR3 protein: CASSSNTYEQYF
CDR3 DNA: TGTGCCAGCAGTTCGAACACCTACGAGCAGTACTTC
clone size: .
J gene: TRBJ2-7
D gene: .
V gene: TRBV27

CDR3 protein: CASPRVSGANVLTF
CDR3 DNA: TGTGCCTCCCCCCGGGTTTCTGGGGCCAACGTCCTGACTTTC
clone size: .
J gene: TRBJ2-6
D gene: .
V gene: TRBV6-1

CDR3 protein: CASSSEWDITYGYTF
CDR3 DNA: TGTGCCAGCAGCTCCGAATGGGACATAACCTATGGCTACACCTTC
clone size: .
J gene: TRBJ1-2
D gene: .
V gene: TRBV7-9

CDR3 protein: CASSVGGRSGANVLTF
CDR3 DNA: TGTGCCAGCAGCGTTGGGGGCCGCTCTGGGGCCAACGTCCTGACTTTC
clone size: .
J gene: TRBJ2-6
D gene: .
V gene: TRBV9